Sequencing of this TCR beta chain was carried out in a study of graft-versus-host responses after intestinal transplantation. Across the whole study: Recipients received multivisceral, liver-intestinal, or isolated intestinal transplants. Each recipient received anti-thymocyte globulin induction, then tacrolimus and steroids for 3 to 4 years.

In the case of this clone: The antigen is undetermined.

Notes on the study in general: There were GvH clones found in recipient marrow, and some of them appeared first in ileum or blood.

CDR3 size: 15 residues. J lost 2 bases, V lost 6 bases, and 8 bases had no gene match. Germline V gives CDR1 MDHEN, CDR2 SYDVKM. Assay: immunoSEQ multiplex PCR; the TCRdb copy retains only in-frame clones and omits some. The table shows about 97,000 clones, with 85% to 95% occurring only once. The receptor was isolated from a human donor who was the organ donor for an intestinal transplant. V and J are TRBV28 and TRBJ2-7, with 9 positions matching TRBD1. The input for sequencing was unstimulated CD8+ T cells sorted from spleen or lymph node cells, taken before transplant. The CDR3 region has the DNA TGTGCCAGCAGGCCAACGACAGGGGGTCCCTACGAGCAGTACTTC. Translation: CASRPTTGGPYEQYF. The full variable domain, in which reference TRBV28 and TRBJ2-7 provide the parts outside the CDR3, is DVKVTQSSRYLVKRTGEKVFLECVQDMDHENMFWYRQDPGLGLRLIYFSYDVKMKEKGDIPEGYSVSREKKERFSLILESASTNQTSMYLCASRPTTGGPYEQYFGPGTRLTVT.